The 28 T cell receptor beta chains listed next were all sequenced from one sample in a study of sequential checkpoint blockade in melanoma. This table comes from immunoSEQ multiplex PCR, and its TCRdb copy is limited to in-frame clones, with some not included. The sample has more than 9,500 clones; approximately 62% are singletons. Noted treatment: randomized to nivolumab then ipilimumab (arm A) or the reverse (arm B). The sequencing used CD8+ T cells sorted from blood (inferred from file names), collected from a patient given nivolumab and ipilimumab in sequence. Receptor source: a human donor with melanoma.

This chain uses TRBV4-3 with TRBJ2-5; D possibly corresponds to TRBD1 (5 bases). The CDR3 contains 15 residues. Looked up from germline, CDR1 is LGHNA and CDR2 is YSLEER. V was shortened by 0 bases and J by 2 bases, with 10 bases between the two germline ends. The CDR3 DNA follows: TGCGCCAGCAGCCAAGACAGGGCTACACAAGAGACCCAGTACTTC. It yields the protein CASSQDRATQETQYF.

This clone was seen more than once but under ten times. This sequence joins TRBV28 and TRBJ2-3, with D perhaps matching TRBD2 (5 bases). Trimming removed 2 bases at V and 6 bases at J, with 9 bases between. Germline lookup yields CDR1 MDHEN and CDR2 SYDVKM. This CDR3 is built from 13 residues. CDR3 in DNA: TGTGCCAGCAGTTTAGATAGCGTGGATACGCAGTATTTT. This sequence encodes CASSLDSVDTQYF.

The sample holds one count of this clone. V gene TRBV4-1 combines with J gene TRBJ1-1, with 7 positions matching TRBD1. The CDR3 contains 15 residues. The V gene's germline CDR1 is MGHRA and CDR2 YSYEKL. Trimming took 6 bases from V and 0 from J; bases not matched to a gene: 7. In DNA form, the CDR3 reads TGCGCCAGCAGGCCAGACCAGGGGGTGAACACTGAAGCTTTCTTT. Protein: CASRPDQGVNTEAFF.

This sequence joins TRBV5-1 and TRBJ1-5, with D maybe TRBD1 (6 bases). The length of the CDR3 is 15 residues. V was shortened by 1 base and J by 2 bases, with 10 bases between the two germline ends. Germline values: CDR1 SGHRS, CDR2 YFSETQ. CDR3 DNA: TGCGCCAGCAGCTTGACAGGGACGGGCAATCAGCCCCAGCATTTT. This encodes CASSLTGTGNQPQHF.

The chain recombines TRBV27 with TRBJ1-1; tentatively, D is TRBD1 (6 bases). Between the trimmed V and J ends, which lost 5 bases and 5 bases, there was a span of 15 bases. The germline V gene has CDR1 MNHEY and CDR2 SMNVEV (reference sequence). The length of the CDR3 is 14 residues. The DNA of the CDR3 is TGTGCCAGCAGTGTGGGACAATTGGGGACTGAAGCTTTCTTT. Translation: CASSVGQLGTEAFF.

This chain links TRBV2 with TRBJ1-4; D gene ambiguous. The length of the CDR3 is 12 residues. Germline V CDR1 and CDR2: SNHLY, FYNNEI. V gave up 9 bases and J gave up 4 bases, with 9 bases separating them. The CDR3 spells CASIQSNEKLFF. The CDR3 nucleotides are TGTGCCAGTATACAGAGTAATGAAAAACTGTTTTTT.

This clone was observed a few times. Sequence at one end of the junction differs from germline and may be a read error. The chain is built from TRBV5-3 and TRBJ2-7, with D maybe TRBD1 (5 bases). TRBV5-3 is designated an ORF whose function remains uncertain. The CDR3 totals 17 residues. The CDR3 DNA reads as TGTGCCAGAAGCTTGGTAAGGGGCAGGGTTGGCTCCTACGAGGAGTTCTTC. Amino acids: CARSLVRGRVGSYEEFF.

The chain links TRBV11-2 to TRBJ2-7; 8 bases are shared with TRBD1. The CDR3 extends over 13 amino acids. The J segment lost 0 bases and the V segment lost 6 bases, leaving 1 base of the junction unmatched. Germline V lookup: CDR1 SGHAT, CDR2 FQNNGV. DNA for the CDR3: TGTGCCAGCAGTACAGGGGGCTCCTACGAGCAGTACTTC. Translating it yields CASSTGGSYEQYF.

The chain has TRBV5-1 and TRBJ2-2; D gene unclear. CDR3 length: 14 residues. Germline loops: CDR1 SGHRS, CDR2 YFSETQ. V shed 0 bases and J shed 0 bases, with 3 bases lying between them. This chain's CDR3 is CASSLASNTGELFF. The CDR3 coding sequence is TGCGCCAGCAGCTTGGCTTCGAACACCGGGGAGCTGTTTTTT.

This clone has just a few counts. V is TRBV7-6 and J is TRBJ2-7; tentatively, D is TRBD1 (6 bases). Germline-derived CDR1 and CDR2 are SGHVS and FNYEAQ. This CDR3 spans 15 amino acids. Trimming cost V 4 bases and J 3 bases, with 16 bases left between them. The CDR3 region is CASSSPGQRGYEQYF. The CDR3 region has the DNA TGTGCCAGCAGCTCCCCAGGACAGAGGGGCTACGAGCAGTACTTC.

The J gene is TRBJ2-7, the V gene TRBV6-5; tentative D call: TRBD1 (6 bases). Trimming removed 5 bases from V and 2 bases from J, with 13 bases in between. Germline CDR1 MNHEY, CDR2 SVGAGI. The CDR3 loop spans 14 amino acids. The CDR3 loop reads CASSTRDTPYEQYF. DNA for the CDR3: TGTGCCAGCAGTACCCGGGACACTCCCTACGAGCAGTACTTC.

The V gene is TRBV11-2, the J gene TRBJ1-6; D possibly corresponds to TRBD1 (5 bases). The germline V and J ends were trimmed by 3 bases and 10 bases, with 19 bases remaining between them. This CDR3 contains 16 residues. Germline assignment: CDR1 SGHAT and CDR2 FQNNGV. As DNA, the CDR3 is TGTGCCAGCAGCTTTGATAATCCAGGGTCGAGCTCACCCCTCCACTTT. Residues: CASSFDNPGSSSPLHF.

This clone is large (0.1 to 1%). CDR3 in DNA: TGTGCCAGTAGTATGTCGTCTAGCGGGGGCAATGAGCAGTTCTTC. Translating gives CASSMSSSGGNEQFF. The rearrangement links TRBV19 to TRBJ2-1; 10 bases align to TRBD2. Germline loops: CDR1 LNHDA, CDR2 SQIVND (reference sequence). The CDR3 spans 15 residues. V shed 3 bases, J shed 6 bases, and the junction held 5 bases outside the gene matches.

The V and J genes are TRBV28 and TRBJ2-3; the match to TRBD2 covers 7 bases. Germline loops: CDR1 MDHEN, CDR2 SYDVKM. The CDR3 has 15 residues. V lost 6 bases and J lost 0; bases outside the gene matches: 6. CDR3 sequence: CASREAGTSTDTQYF. CDR3 nucleotide sequence: TGTGCCAGCAGGGAAGCGGGAACTAGCACAGATACGCAGTATTTT. Combining the CDR3 with reference TRBV28 and TRBJ2-3 gives the whole variable domain DVKVTQSSRYLVKRTGEKVFLECVQDMDHENMFWYRQDPGLGLRLIYFSYDVKMKEKGDIPEGYSVSREKKERFSLILESASTNQTSMYLCASREAGTSTDTQYFGPGTRLTVL.

The chain has TRBV7-3 and TRBJ2-2; D may be TRBD1 (6 bases). V was shortened by 1 base and J by 1 base, with 10 bases between the two germline ends. The CDR3 runs to 16 residues. The germline CDR1 and CDR2 sequences are SGHTA and FQGTGA. CDR3 in DNA: TGTGCCAGCAGCTTAATTGGGGGCGGGAACACCGGGGAGCTGTTTTTT. Translating gives CASSLIGGGNTGELFF.

V gene TRBV19 combines with J gene TRBJ2-1; 11 bases are a match to TRBD2. V was pared by 4 bases and J by 7 bases, with 18 bases of the junction left unmatched. The CDR3 runs 19 residues. Germline loops: CDR1 LNHDA, CDR2 SQIVND (reference sequence). The DNA for the CDR3 is TGTGCCAGTAGTACATGGACTAGCGGGTCGCCAACGAGTTTGAATGAGCAGTTCTTC. It is translated as CASSTWTSGSPTSLNEQFF. The complete variable domain, with remaining parts taken from reference TRBV19 and TRBJ2-1, reads DGGITQSPKYLFRKEGQNVTLSCEQNLNHDAMYWYRQDPGQGLRLIYYSQIVNDFQKGDIAEGYSVSREKKESFPLTVTSAQKNPTAFYLCASSTWTSGSPTSLNEQFFGPGTRLTVL.

Judged by abundance, this clone is medium-sized. The chain is built from TRBV9 and TRBJ1-4; D not certain. V lost 0 bases and J 6 bases, leaving 9 bases between the germline ends. This CDR3 spans 14 amino acids. Germline V gene sequence: CDR1 SGDLS, CDR2 YYNGEE. CDR3 bases: TGTGCCAGCAGCGTAGGGGTCAGGCATGAAAAACTGTTTTTT. Its translation: CASSVGVRHEKLFF.

The chain employs TRBV30 and TRBJ2-3, with TRBD2 matching over 14 bases. The germline CDR1 and CDR2 sequences are GTSNPN and SVGIG (reference sequence). CDR3 length: 16 amino acids. The J segment lost 3 bases and the V segment lost 0 bases, leaving 2 bases of the junction unmatched. Here the CDR3 reads CAWSVTSGGATDTQYF. In DNA form, the CDR3 reads TGTGCCTGGAGTGTGACTAGCGGGGGGGCGACAGATACGCAGTATTTT. Filled out from reference TRBV30 and TRBJ2-3, the complete variable domain reads SQTIHQWPATLVQPVGSPLSLECTVEGTSNPNLYWYRQAAGRGLQLLFYSVGIGQISSEVPQNLSASRPQDRQFILSSKKLLLSDSGFYLCAWSVTSGGATDTQYFGPGTRLTVL.

Only a few counts were recorded for this clone. The rearrangement uses TRBV27 and TRBJ2-3; 8 positions match TRBD2. J gave up 1 base and V 3 bases, and 3 bases lay outside the gene matches. Per germline, CDR1 MNHEY and CDR2 SMNVEV (reference sequence). This CDR3 is built from 15 residues. The CDR3 bases are TGTGCCAGCAGTTTCGTCGGGAGGGGCACAGATACGCAGTATTTT. Residues: CASSFVGRGTDTQYF.

This clone was seen a few times. V is TRBV19 and J is TRBJ2-7, with 8 bases identical to TRBD2. Per the germline V gene, CDR1 is LNHDA and CDR2 is SQIVND (reference sequence). The CDR3 totals 15 residues. J lost 12 bases, V lost 4 bases, and 17 bases had no gene match. CDR3 nucleotides: TGTGCCAGTAGTACTGATCCGGGGGGACTAGACAGCCTGTACTTC. Translated, it gives CASSTDPGGLDSLYF.

The chain joins TRBV9 to TRBJ1-3; D unresolved. CDR3 length equals 17 residues. Germline V gene lookup returns CDR1 SGDLS and CDR2 YYNGEE. The ends were cut back, 3 bases at V and 1 base at J, with 17 bases in the middle. CDR3 in amino acids: CASSGASGSASGNTIYF. CDR3 DNA: TGTGCCAGCAGCGGCGCCTCGGGGAGCGCTTCTGGAAACACCATATATTTT.

The rearrangement joins TRBV4-3 to TRBJ1-2; D might be TRBD1 (6 bases). The V end was cut by 3 bases, the J end by 8 bases, with 19 bases between. The length of the CDR3 is 15 residues. CDR1 is LGHNA, CDR2 YSLEER, per germline. CDR3 protein: CASSQDRGGGEGYTF. The CDR3 DNA is TGCGCCAGCAGCCAGGATAGAGGGGGTGGCGAAGGCTACACCTTC.

This clone was detected a few times. V usage is TRBV29-1 and J usage is TRBJ1-1; D remains ambiguous. V was pared by 6 bases and J by 11 bases, with 16 bases between. The CDR3 spans 11 residues. Per the germline V gene, CDR1 is SQVTM and CDR2 is ANQGSEA. The CDR3 sequence is CSVLSGSLAFF. Here the CDR3 DNA reads TGCAGCGTGCTGTCGGGATCGTTGGCTTTCTTT.

V is TRBV9 and J is TRBJ2-5; D is perhaps TRBD2 (6 bases). This CDR3 comprises 14 residues. CDR1 and CDR2 (germline): SGDLS, YYNGEE. With 0 bases removed from V and 7 bases from J, the gap between germline ends came to 13 bases. In DNA form, the CDR3 reads TGTGCCAGCAGCGTAGGGGGGAATAGCGGGACCCAGTACTTC. Its translation: CASSVGGNSGTQYF.

V is TRBV14 and J is TRBJ2-7, with D perhaps matching TRBD1 (6 bases). The germline V gene has CDR1 SGHDN and CDR2 FVKESK. This CDR3 is 18 amino acids long. Trimming left V 1 base short and J 3 bases short, with 22 bases between. In nucleotides, the CDR3 is TGTGCCAGCAGCCAAGGGACCGAACAGGGAATAGCCCTCTACGAGCAGTACTTC. It yields the protein CASSQGTEQGIALYEQYF. The variable domain in full, completed from reference TRBV14 and TRBJ2-7, reads EAGVTQFPSHSVIEKGQTVTLRCDPISGHDNLYWYRRVMGKEIKFLLHFVKESKQDESGMPNNRFLAERTGGTYSTLKVQPAELEDSGVYFCASSQGTEQGIALYEQYFGPGTRLTVT.

The gene calls are TRBV19 and TRBJ2-2; TRBD2 matches at 8 bases. The CDR3 extends over 14 amino acids. The V gene end was trimmed by 8 bases and the J gene end by 5 bases; junction bases not matched to a gene: 7. Germline V lookup: CDR1 LNHDA, CDR2 SQIVND (reference sequence). DNA of the CDR3: TGTGCCAGTCAACGGGGGGGAGGGACCGGGGAGCTGTTTTTT. Translation gives CASQRGGGTGELFF.

This clone has just one count. The chain employs TRBV7-9 and TRBJ2-7, with a possible D match to TRBD1 (6 bases). CDR1 SEHNR and CDR2 FQNEAQ come from the germline V gene (reference sequence). The V and J ends lost 5 bases and 3 bases respectively, with 11 bases between them. The CDR3 extends over 13 amino acids. The chain's CDR3 is CASSPGQLYEQYF. The CDR3, as DNA: TGTGCCAGCAGCCCAGGACAGCTCTACGAGCAGTACTTC.

The CDR3 DNA sequence: TGTGCCAGCAGCCCGGGACACTACAATCAGCCCCAGCATTTT. This codes for CASSPGHYNQPQHF. This chain uses TRBV6-1 with TRBJ1-5, with D perhaps matching TRBD1 (6 bases). With 6 bases removed from V and 3 bases from J, the gap between germline ends came to 12 bases. This CDR3 is 14 amino acids long. Germline values: CDR1 MNHNS, CDR2 SASEGT.